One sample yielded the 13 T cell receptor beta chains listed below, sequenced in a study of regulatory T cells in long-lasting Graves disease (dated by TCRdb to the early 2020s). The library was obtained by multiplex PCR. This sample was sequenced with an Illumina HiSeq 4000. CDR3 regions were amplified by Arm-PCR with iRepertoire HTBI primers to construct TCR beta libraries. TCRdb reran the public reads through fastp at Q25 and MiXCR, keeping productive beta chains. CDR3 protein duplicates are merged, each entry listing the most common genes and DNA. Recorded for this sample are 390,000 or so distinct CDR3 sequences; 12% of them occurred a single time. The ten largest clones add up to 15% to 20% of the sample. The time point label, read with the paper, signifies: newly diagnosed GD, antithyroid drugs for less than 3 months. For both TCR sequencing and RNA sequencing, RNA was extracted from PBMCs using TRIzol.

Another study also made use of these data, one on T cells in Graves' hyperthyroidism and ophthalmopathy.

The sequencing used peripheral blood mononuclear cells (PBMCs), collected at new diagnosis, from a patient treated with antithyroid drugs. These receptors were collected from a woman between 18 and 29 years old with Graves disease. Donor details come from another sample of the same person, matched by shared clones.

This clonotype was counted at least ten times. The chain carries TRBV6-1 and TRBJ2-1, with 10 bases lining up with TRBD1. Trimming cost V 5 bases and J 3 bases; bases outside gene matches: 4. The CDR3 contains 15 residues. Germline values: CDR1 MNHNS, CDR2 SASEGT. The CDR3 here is CASSPDRGIYNEQFF. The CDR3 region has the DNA TGTGCCAGCAGTCCGGACAGGGGGATCTACAATGAGCAGTTCTTC.

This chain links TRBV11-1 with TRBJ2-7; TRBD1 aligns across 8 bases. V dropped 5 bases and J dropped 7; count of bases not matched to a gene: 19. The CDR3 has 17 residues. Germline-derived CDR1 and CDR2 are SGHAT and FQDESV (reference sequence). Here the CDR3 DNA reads TGTGCCAGCAGCCCTCGGGACAGGAGACAGCAGTACAATGAGCAGTACGTC. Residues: CASSPRDRRQQYNEQYV.

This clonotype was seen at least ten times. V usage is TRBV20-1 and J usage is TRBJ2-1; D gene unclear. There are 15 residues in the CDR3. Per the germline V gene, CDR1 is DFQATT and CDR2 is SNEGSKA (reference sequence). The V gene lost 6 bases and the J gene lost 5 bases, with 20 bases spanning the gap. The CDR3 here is CSALQSGPFDNEQFF. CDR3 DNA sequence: TGCAGTGCCCTCCAGTCAGGACCCTTTGACAATGAGCAGTTCTTC.

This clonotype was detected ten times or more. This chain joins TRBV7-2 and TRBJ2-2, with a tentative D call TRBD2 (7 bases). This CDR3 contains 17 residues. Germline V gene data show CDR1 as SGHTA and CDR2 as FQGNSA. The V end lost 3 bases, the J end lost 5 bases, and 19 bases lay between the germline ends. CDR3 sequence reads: CASSLVGLGGPTGELFF. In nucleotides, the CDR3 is TGTGCCAGCAGCTTGGTGGGTCTCGGGGGGCCTACCGGGGAGCTGTTTTTT.

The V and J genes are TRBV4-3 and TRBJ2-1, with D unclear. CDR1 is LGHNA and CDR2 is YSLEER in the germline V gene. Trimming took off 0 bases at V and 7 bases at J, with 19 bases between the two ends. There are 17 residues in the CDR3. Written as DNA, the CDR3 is TGCGCCAGCAGCCAAGAAGTAACTTCCCACTCTGGGAATGAGCAGTTCTTC. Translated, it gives CASSQEVTSHSGNEQFF.

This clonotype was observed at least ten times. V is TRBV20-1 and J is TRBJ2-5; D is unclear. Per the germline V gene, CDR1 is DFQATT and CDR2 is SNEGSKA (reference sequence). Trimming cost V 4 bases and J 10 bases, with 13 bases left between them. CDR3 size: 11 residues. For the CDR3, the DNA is TGCAGTGCTACCTCTGTCGCCGTCCAGTACTTC. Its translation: CSATSVAVQYF.

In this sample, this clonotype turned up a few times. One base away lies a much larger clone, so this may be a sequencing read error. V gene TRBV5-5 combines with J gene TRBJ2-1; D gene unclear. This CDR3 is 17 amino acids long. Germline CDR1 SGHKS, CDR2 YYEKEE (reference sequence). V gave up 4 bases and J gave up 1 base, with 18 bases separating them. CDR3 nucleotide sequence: TGTGCCAGCAGCCTTACCAGGACCGTACTGTCCTACAATGAGCAGTTCTTC. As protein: CASSLTRTVLSYNEQFF.

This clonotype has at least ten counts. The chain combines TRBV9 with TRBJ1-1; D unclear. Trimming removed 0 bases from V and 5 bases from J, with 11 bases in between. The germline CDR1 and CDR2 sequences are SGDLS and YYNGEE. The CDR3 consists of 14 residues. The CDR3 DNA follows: TGTGCCAGCAGCGTAGGCAGGCCAAATACTGAAGCTTTCTTT. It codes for CASSVGRPNTEAFF.

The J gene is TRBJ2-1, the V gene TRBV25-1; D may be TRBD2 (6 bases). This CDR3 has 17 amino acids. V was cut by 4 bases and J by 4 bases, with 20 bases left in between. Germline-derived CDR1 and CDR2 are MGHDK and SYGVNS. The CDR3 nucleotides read TGTGCCAGCAGTGTAATAGCGGAGCCACGTTCATACAATGAGCAGTTCTTC. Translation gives CASSVIAEPRSYNEQFF.

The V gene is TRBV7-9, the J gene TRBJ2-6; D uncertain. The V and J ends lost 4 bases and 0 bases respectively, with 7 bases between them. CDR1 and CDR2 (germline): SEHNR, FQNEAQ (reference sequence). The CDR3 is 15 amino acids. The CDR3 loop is CASSYTDSGANVLTF. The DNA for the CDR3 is TGTGCCAGCAGCTACACTGACTCTGGGGCCAACGTCCTGACTTTC.

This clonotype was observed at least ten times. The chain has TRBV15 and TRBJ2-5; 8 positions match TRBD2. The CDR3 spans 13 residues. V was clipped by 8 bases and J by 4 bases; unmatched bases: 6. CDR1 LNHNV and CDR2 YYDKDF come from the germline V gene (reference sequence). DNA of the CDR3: TGTGCCACCGAGCGGGAGACACGAGAGACCCAGTACTTC. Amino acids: CATERETRETQYF.

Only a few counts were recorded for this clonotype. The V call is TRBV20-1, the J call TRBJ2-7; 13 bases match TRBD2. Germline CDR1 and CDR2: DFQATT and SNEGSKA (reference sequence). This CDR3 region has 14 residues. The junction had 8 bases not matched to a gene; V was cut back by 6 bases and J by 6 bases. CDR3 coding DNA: TGCAGTGCCCGAGGACTAGCGGGAGCCCGCGAGCAGTACTTC. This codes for CSARGLAGAREQYF.

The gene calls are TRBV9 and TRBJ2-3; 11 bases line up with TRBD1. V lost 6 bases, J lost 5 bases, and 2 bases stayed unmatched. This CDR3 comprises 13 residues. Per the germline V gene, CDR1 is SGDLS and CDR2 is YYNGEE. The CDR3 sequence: CASTGTGGDTQYF. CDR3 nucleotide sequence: TGTGCCAGCACCGGGACAGGGGGAGATACGCAGTATTTT.